This TCR beta chain comes out of a study of cytomegalovirus exposure and HLA in healthy donors. Points from the study as a whole: In a later analysis, HLA-associated beta chains showed higher expansion and lower generation probabilities than comparable chains. The study recorded some 160 TCR beta chains that were cytomegalovirus-associated.

Per the germline V gene, CDR1 is SNHLY and CDR2 is FYNNEI. The CDR3 sequence is 14 residues long. Trimming left V 7 bases short and J 2 bases short, with 12 bases between. On this clone itself: Its antigen is not identified.

The PCR had 60 Vbeta and 13 Jbeta primers. Generated by immunoSEQ multiplex PCR, the TCRdb table keeps only in-frame clones and is missing some. In total, the table holds 150,000 to 200,000 clones. This TCR derives from a man younger than 45 in good health and CMV-seronegative. The gene calls are TRBV2 and TRBJ1-5, with D maybe TRBD1 (6 bases). Specimen: PBMCs. CDR3 in DNA: TGTGCCAGCATCGCGGGGGCTGGCAATCAGCCCCAGCATTTT. Protein sequence: CASIAGAGNQPQHF.